This T cell receptor beta chain was identified in a study of blood T cell repertoires in COVID-19. This CDR3 has 16 residues. The germline CDR1 and CDR2 sequences are SGHVS and FQNEAQ. The V end lost 2 bases, the J end lost 2 bases, and 13 bases lay between the germline ends. Libraries were prepared by immunoSEQ multiplex PCR; TCRdb keeps only in-frame clonotypes and omits some of them. In the table there are roughly 190,000 clones, 88% of which are singletons. The sequenced material came from peripheral blood. The gene calls are TRBV7-8 and TRBJ2-1, with D possibly TRBD2 on 6 matching bases. The clonotype was recovered from a man aged 35 to 55 with active or convalescent COVID-19. DNA of the CDR3: TGTGCCAGCAGCTTAACCGGCGCGGGGCCCTACAATGAGCAGTTCTTC. Amino acids: CASSLTGAGPYNEQFF. Filled out from reference TRBV7-8 and TRBJ2-1, the complete variable domain reads GAGVSQSPRYKVAKRGQDVALRCDPISGHVSLFWYQQALGQGPEFLTYFQNEAQLDKSGLPSDRFFAERPEGSVSTLKIQRTQQEDSAVYLCASSLTGAGPYNEQFFGPGTRLTVL.